A single sample is the source of the 7 T cell receptor beta chains below, sequenced in a study of control samples from healthy donors and cancer patients. This table comes from immunoSEQ multiplex PCR, and its TCRdb copy is limited to in-frame clones, with some not included. The profile shows 80,000 or so clones, approximately 94% of them singletons. The sample was blood. These receptor sequences come from a woman in her thirties or forties in good health.

The gene calls are TRBV27 and TRBJ2-1; 11 nucleotides line up with TRBD2. Germline V CDR1 and CDR2: MNHEY, SMNVEV (reference sequence). This CDR3 region has 15 residues. Trimming removed 7 bases from V and 6 bases from J; junction bases left unmatched: 8. CDR3 bases: TGTGCCAGCACTCCCCCCCTAGCGGGGGGCAATGAGCAGTTCTTC. Translated: CASTPPLAGGNEQFF.

The chain employs TRBV5-6 and TRBJ1-1; D gene uncertain. Per germline, CDR1 SGHDT and CDR2 YYEEEE. CDR3 length: 13 residues. Trimming removed 2 bases at V and 0 bases at J, with 5 bases between. CDR3 nucleotide sequence: TGTGCCAGCAGCTTAAGGCTGAACACTGAAGCTTTCTTT. Encoded protein: CASSLRLNTEAFF. The variable domain in full, completed from reference TRBV5-6 and TRBJ1-1, reads DAGVTQSPTHLIKTRGQQVTLRCSPKSGHDTVSWYQQALGQGPQFIFQYYEEEERQRGNFPDRFSGHQFPNYSSELNVNALLLGDSALYLCASSLRLNTEAFFGQGTRLTVV.

J is TRBJ1-6 and V is TRBV6-5, with D possibly TRBD1 on 5 matching bases. Trimming removed 0 bases from V and 5 bases from J, with 11 bases in between. Germline CDR1 reads MNHEY; CDR2 reads SVGAGI. This CDR3 spans 16 amino acids. For the CDR3, the DNA is TGTGCCAGCAGTTACTCAGACAGTTGGAATAATTCACCCCTCCACTTT. Its translation is CASSYSDSWNNSPLHF.

The rearrangement joins TRBV19 to TRBJ2-1; 11 bases are shared with TRBD2. There are 14 residues in the CDR3. CDR1 and CDR2 (germline): LNHDA, SQIVND (reference sequence). Losses at the gene ends were 3 bases for V and 6 bases for J; bases not matched to a gene: 1. In DNA form, the CDR3 reads TGTGCCAGTAGTATGACTAGCGGGATCAATGAGCAGTTCTTC. This translates into CASSMTSGINEQFF.

This chain links TRBV24-1 with TRBJ2-1; D remains unclear. The V and J ends lost 3 bases and 3 bases respectively, with 5 bases between them. CDR1 is KGHDR, CDR2 SFDVKD, per germline. The CDR3 totals 13 residues. The CDR3 nucleotides read TGTGCCACCAGTGATGACATCTACAATGAGCAGTTCTTC. Amino acid sequence: CATSDDIYNEQFF.

Comment on this clone: Different DNA sequences within this sample yield the same CDR3. V is TRBV3-1 (or the pseudogene TRBV3-2) and J is TRBJ1-3; perhaps TRBD1 as D (5 bases). The length of the CDR3 is 16 residues. V lost 0 bases and J 0 bases, leaving 9 bases between the germline ends. Germline V gene lookup returns CDR1 LGHDT and CDR2 YNNKEL (reference sequence). The chain's CDR3 is CASSQDVGASGNTIYF. CDR3 nucleotide sequence: TGTGCCAGCAGCCAAGATGTAGGGGCCTCTGGAAACACCATATATTTT.

This chain connects TRBV7-9 to TRBJ1-2; 7 nucleotides align to TRBD1. CDR1 is SEHNR, CDR2 FQNEAQ, per germline (reference sequence). The CDR3 covers 14 residues. The junction had 4 bases not matched to a gene; V was cut back by 3 bases and J by 3 bases. Here the CDR3 DNA reads TGTGCCAGCAGCTTTCGGGACAGAGACTATGGCTACACCTTC. Translating it yields CASSFRDRDYGYTF.